The 27 T cell receptor beta chains in this list originate from one sample, sequenced in a study of control samples from healthy donors and cancer patients. Clones were read by immunoSEQ multiplex PCR, and TCRdb kept only the in-frame ones, dropping some. There are about 110,000 clones in the sample; around four fifths occur only once, and about 5.9% lies in the top ten. The specimen sequenced was blood. These receptors all stem from a young man in good health.

This clone appeared a few times. The chain's CDR3 is CASSYTQWFYGYTF. Here the CDR3 DNA reads TGTGCCAGCAGTTACACCCAGTGGTTCTATGGCTACACCTTC. The rearrangement links TRBV6-6 to TRBJ1-2; D unresolved. V dropped 2 bases and J dropped 4 bases, with 11 bases sitting between them. The CDR3 totals 14 residues. Germline V gene sequence: CDR1 MNHNY, CDR2 SVGAGI (reference sequence).

V and J are TRBV2 and TRBJ2-1; D gene unclear. Germline CDR1 is SNHLY and CDR2 is FYNNEI. This CDR3 region has 14 residues. V lost 3 bases to trimming and J lost 2 bases, with 8 bases between them. The CDR3 is CASSENSPYNEQFF. In DNA form, the CDR3 reads TGTGCCAGCAGTGAGAACAGCCCCTACAATGAGCAGTTCTTC.

The V and J genes are TRBV2 and TRBJ1-1; no firm D call. The CDR3 is made up of 12 amino acids. Germline loops: CDR1 SNHLY, CDR2 FYNNEI. Trimming removed 4 bases from V and 8 bases from J, with 11 bases in between. CDR3 DNA sequence: TGTGCCAGCAGTGTATTTCAGTTGGAAGCTTTCTTT. Its protein is CASSVFQLEAFF.

This sequence joins TRBV7-2 and TRBJ1-4; D is unresolved. Germline V gives CDR1 SGHTA, CDR2 FQGNSA. The V end lost 5 bases, the J end lost 0 bases, and 10 bases lay between the germline ends. The CDR3 covers 15 residues. CDR3 nucleotides: TGTGCCAGCAGCCCAAGGTCGGCAACTAATGAAAAACTGTTTTTT. Residues: CASSPRSATNEKLFF.

The chain employs TRBV6-6 and TRBJ1-5, with D hard to call. Germline loops: CDR1 MNHNY, CDR2 SVGAGI (reference sequence). With 7 bases removed from V and 1 base from J, the gap between germline ends came to 14 bases. The CDR3 is 15 residues long. In DNA, the CDR3 is TGTGCCAGCACCCAACGGGGTCAAAGCAATCAGCCCCAGCATTTT. It translates to CASTQRGQSNQPQHF.

This chain uses TRBV9 with TRBJ2-3; 7 bases fit TRBD1. After removal of 3 bases from V and 2 bases from J, the junction contained 21 bases not matched to a gene. The germline V gene has CDR1 SGDLS and CDR2 YYNGEE. This CDR3 has 20 amino acids. CDR3 amino acids: CASSASVWQGVEKTTDTQYF. Written as DNA, the CDR3 is TGTGCCAGCAGCGCATCCGTCTGGCAGGGGGTCGAAAAAACCACAGATACGCAGTATTTT.

V usage is TRBV5-8 and J usage is TRBJ2-7; the match to TRBD1 covers 10 bases. Germline CDR1 reads SGHTS; CDR2 reads YDEGEE. V lost 2 bases to trimming and J lost 4 bases; unmatched junction nucleotides: 6. The CDR3 contains 15 residues. This CDR3 is CASSFDRGQRYEQYV. CDR3 coding DNA: TGTGCCAGCAGCTTCGACAGGGGGCAACGGTACGAGCAGTACGTC.

The chain uses TRBV15 and TRBJ2-2, with 12 nucleotides matching TRBD2. The CDR3 has 19 amino acids. J gave up 1 base and V 0 bases, and 6 bases lay outside the gene matches. The germline V gene has CDR1 LNHNV and CDR2 YYDKDF (reference sequence). The CDR3 bases are TGTGCCACCAGCAGAGACCGACTAGCGGGGGCCGAGAACACCGGGGAGCTGTTTTTT. Its translation: CATSRDRLAGAENTGELFF.

This sequence joins TRBV24-1 and TRBJ2-2; D might be TRBD1 (6 bases). The V gene lost 7 bases and the J gene lost 2 bases, with 10 bases spanning the gap. The CDR3 extends over 14 amino acids. Germline CDR1 KGHDR, CDR2 SFDVKD. CDR3 nucleotides: TGTGCCACCAGGGGGGCAGCTAACACCGGGGAGCTGTTTTTT. Encoded protein: CATRGAANTGELFF.

This chain connects TRBV5-1 to TRBJ1-1; no clear D gene. V gave up 2 bases and J gave up 2 bases, with 10 bases separating them. This CDR3 is built from 14 residues. The germline gives CDR1 SGHRS, CDR2 YFSETQ. CDR3 protein: CASSLGRGNTEAFF. The CDR3 DNA is TGCGCCAGCAGCTTAGGTCGAGGAAACACTGAAGCTTTCTTT.

This clone was observed a single time. This chain links TRBV18 with TRBJ2-7; D possibly corresponds to TRBD2 (6 bases). CDR3 length: 14 residues. Germline-derived CDR1 and CDR2 are KGHSH and LQKENI. Trimming removed 3 bases at V and 3 bases at J, with 12 bases between. The CDR3 loop reads CASSPAGGFYEQYF. CDR3 coding DNA: TGTGCCAGCTCACCGGCAGGAGGGTTCTACGAGCAGTACTTC.

The rearrangement uses TRBV29-1 and TRBJ2-1, with 8 positions matching TRBD2. V lost 7 bases, J lost 6 bases, and 14 bases stayed unmatched. CDR1 and CDR2 (germline): SQVTM, ANQGSEA. This CDR3 is 15 amino acids long. The CDR3 nucleotides read TGCAGCGGGGGATTGACTAGCGTTATTGTCAATGAGCAGTTCTTC. Protein: CSGGLTSVIVNEQFF.

This chain links TRBV6-5 with TRBJ1-6; D remains ambiguous. Germline V lookup: CDR1 MNHEY, CDR2 SVGAGI. The V end lost 6 bases, the J end lost 4 bases, and 4 bases lay between the germline ends. There are 12 residues in the CDR3. CDR3 nucleotides: TGTGCCAGCAGCCAGTATAATTCACCCCTCCACTTT. It codes for CASSQYNSPLHF.

CDR3 loop: CASSLVSGGAPTGELFF. DNA of the CDR3: TGTGCCAGCAGCTTGGTCAGCGGGGGGGCCCCCACCGGGGAGCTGTTTTTT. The gene calls are TRBV5-4 and TRBJ2-2; TRBD2 agrees at 10 bases. The junction had 6 bases not matched to a gene; V was cut back by 0 bases and J by 4 bases. Germline V gives CDR1 SGHNT, CDR2 YYREEE (reference sequence). This CDR3 has 17 amino acids.

This chain joins TRBV5-1 and TRBJ2-1; 13 bases are shared with TRBD2. Germline V CDR1 and CDR2: SGHRS, YFSETQ. The CDR3 consists of 15 residues. The trim removed 4 bases at V and 7 bases at J, leaving 5 bases unmatched. For the CDR3, the DNA is TGCGCCAGCAGCGCCGGACTAGCGGGGGTTAATGAGCAGTTCTTC. This codes for CASSAGLAGVNEQFF.

The chain joins TRBV9 to TRBJ2-3; 8 bases align to TRBD2. The J segment lost 5 bases and the V segment lost 4 bases, leaving 12 bases of the junction unmatched. The CDR3 runs to 16 residues. CDR1 SGDLS and CDR2 YYNGEE come from the germline V gene. The CDR3 region is CASSPLPGGAGDTQYF. CDR3 bases: TGTGCCAGCAGCCCCCTCCCCGGGGGGGCCGGAGATACGCAGTATTTT.

The chain combines TRBV27 with TRBJ2-5; maybe TRBD2 (6 bases). The CDR3 runs to 13 residues. V lost 6 bases and J lost 5, with 13 bases in between. The germline V gene encodes CDR1 MNHEY and CDR2 SMNVEV (reference sequence). In nucleotides, the CDR3 is TGTGCCAGCAGATCCGGGGGAATGGAGACCCAGTACTTC. Translating it yields CASRSGGMETQYF.

The rearrangement links TRBV5-1 to TRBJ1-4; D is perhaps TRBD1 (6 bases). CDR3 length equals 14 residues. Between the trimmed V and J ends, which lost 4 bases and 1 base, there was a span of 8 bases. The germline V gene encodes CDR1 SGHRS and CDR2 YFSETQ. CDR3 DNA sequence: TGCGCCAGCAGCATACAGGGAACTAATGAAAAACTGTTTTTT. It yields the protein CASSIQGTNEKLFF.

The chain recombines TRBV25-1 with TRBJ1-2; TRBD1 matches 10 bases. The CDR3 covers 15 residues. V trimming: 3 bases; J trimming: 3 bases; junction bases outside the gene matches: 4. The germline CDR1 and CDR2 sequences are MGHDK and SYGVNS. CDR3 DNA sequence: TGTGCCAGCAGTGACGACAGGGGGCAGGACTATGGCTACACCTTC. Translation gives CASSDDRGQDYGYTF.

The gene calls are TRBV27 and TRBJ1-5, with TRBD1 matching 11 bases. With 5 bases clipped from V and 5 bases from J, the junction kept 5 bases outside the gene matches. This CDR3 contains 15 residues. Per germline, CDR1 MNHEY and CDR2 SMNVEV (reference sequence). The CDR3, as DNA: TGTGCCAGCAGTGCGCGGACAGGGGGCGATCAGCCCCAGCATTTT. It yields the protein CASSARTGGDQPQHF.

This rearrangement joins TRBV6-5 to TRBJ1-4, with 9 positions matching TRBD1. Germline CDR1 is MNHEY and CDR2 is SVGAGI. There are 15 residues in the CDR3. Trimming took 5 bases from V and 5 from J; bases not matched to a gene: 6. This CDR3 reads CASSTSDRGNEKLFF. The DNA of the CDR3 is TGTGCCAGCAGTACCTCAGACAGGGGGAATGAAAAACTGTTTTTT.

The sample holds a few counts of this clone. This chain links TRBV28 with TRBJ1-6, with unresolved D. Trimming stripped 5 bases from V and 11 bases from J, with 10 bases between. The CDR3 totals 12 residues. Germline loops: CDR1 MDHEN, CDR2 SYDVKM. Here the CDR3 reads CASSQRVPPLHF. Written as DNA, the CDR3 is TGTGCCAGCAGTCAGCGGGTCCCACCCCTCCACTTT.

The chain links TRBV11-2 to TRBJ2-1; 11 nucleotides agree with TRBD1. Germline V gene lookup returns CDR1 SGHAT and CDR2 FQNNGV. The CDR3 consists of 17 residues. V shed 6 bases and J 3 bases; nucleotides not matched to a gene: 10. The CDR3 here is CASSLTTGTGGYNEQFF. The CDR3, as DNA: TGTGCCAGCAGTTTGACAACAGGGACAGGGGGCTACAATGAGCAGTTCTTC.

The chain couples TRBV6-2 or TRBV6-3 to TRBJ1-2; D not resolved. The V end was cut by 2 bases, the J end by 1 base, with 14 bases between. The CDR3 totals 16 residues. Germline CDR1 is MNHEY and CDR2 is SVGEGT. The CDR3 loop is CASSYPSGAVNYGYTF. Here the CDR3 DNA reads TGTGCCAGCAGTTACCCCTCGGGCGCCGTTAACTATGGCTACACCTTC.

The chain uses TRBV11-2 and TRBJ1-2; 8 bases align to TRBD1. The CDR3 is 16 residues long. Unmatched junction bases numbered 4, after V lost 0 bases and J lost 1 base. The germline gives CDR1 SGHAT, CDR2 FQNNGV. The CDR3 loop is CASSLDRTGLNYGYTF. CDR3 nucleotides: TGTGCCAGCAGCTTAGATCGGACAGGGCTTAACTATGGCTACACCTTC.

The chain links TRBV5-6 to TRBJ2-7, with 9 bases lining up with TRBD1. V lost 5 bases to trimming and J lost 6 bases; unmatched junction nucleotides: 6. The germline V gene has CDR1 SGHDT and CDR2 YYEEEE. The CDR3 spans 13 residues. As DNA, the CDR3 is TGTGCCAGCAGGCGGGACAGGGCGAGCGAGCAGTACTTC. It is translated as CASRRDRASEQYF.

This clone was recorded a few times. The V call is TRBV9, the J call TRBJ1-6, with D hard to call. Deletions cut 2 bases from V and 10 bases from J, with 13 bases between. CDR1 and CDR2 (germline): SGDLS, YYNGEE. CDR3 length equals 14 residues. The CDR3, as DNA: TGTGCCAGCAGCGTGGCGGTATCGGGGTCACCCCTCCACTTT. This encodes CASSVAVSGSPLHF.